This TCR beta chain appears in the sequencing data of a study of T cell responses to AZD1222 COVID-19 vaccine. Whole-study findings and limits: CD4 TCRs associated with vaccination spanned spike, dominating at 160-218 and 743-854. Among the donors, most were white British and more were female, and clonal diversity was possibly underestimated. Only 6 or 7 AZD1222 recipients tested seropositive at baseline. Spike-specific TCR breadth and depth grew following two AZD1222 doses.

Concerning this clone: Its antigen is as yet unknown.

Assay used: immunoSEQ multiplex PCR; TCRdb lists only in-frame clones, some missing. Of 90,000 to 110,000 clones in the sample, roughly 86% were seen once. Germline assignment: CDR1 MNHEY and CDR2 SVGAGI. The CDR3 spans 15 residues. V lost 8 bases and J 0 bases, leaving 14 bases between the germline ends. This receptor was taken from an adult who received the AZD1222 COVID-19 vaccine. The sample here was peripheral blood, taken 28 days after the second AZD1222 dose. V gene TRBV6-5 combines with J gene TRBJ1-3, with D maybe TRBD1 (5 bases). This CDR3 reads CASCTRADSGNTIYF. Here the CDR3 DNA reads TGTGCCAGCTGTACCAGGGCAGACTCTGGAAACACCATATATTTT.